Listed here are 2 T cell receptor beta chains from one sample, sequenced in a study of OX40 agonist ivuxolimab in advanced cancers. The method behind the library was the immunoSEQ multiplex PCR assay. TCRdb's version of the immuneACCESS table is confined to in-frame rearrangements and falls short of the full clone set. An unresolved V gene accounts for under half of the shortfall where checked; the remainder is of unknown origin. This sample comprises tens of thousands of clones, about 81% of them detected only once. The top ten clones comprise 4.5% to 6% of the sample. The starting material was CD4+ or CD8+ T cells sorted from blood, obtained in a trial of the OX40 agonist ivuxolimab. The receptors originated from an adult with an advanced solid tumor such as melanoma, head and neck, liver or kidney cancer.

The rearrangement links TRBV6-1 to TRBJ2-7; maybe TRBD2 (6 bases). Germline CDR1 and CDR2: MNHNS and SASEGT. V was clipped by 4 bases and J by 1 base, with 14 bases between them. The CDR3 is 15 residues long. This CDR3 is CASSARGMMSYEQYF. The CDR3 DNA follows: TGTGCCAGCAGTGCCCGGGGGATGATGTCCTACGAGCAGTACTTC.

The rearrangement uses TRBV10-2 and TRBJ1-5; D is ambiguous. CDR1 and CDR2 from the germline V gene are WSHSY and SAAADI. CDR3 length: 15 amino acids. The V end lost 10 bases, the J end lost 0 bases, and 16 bases lay between the germline ends. Here the CDR3 DNA reads TGCGCCACTACGGACCAACCAAATAGCAATCAGCCCCAGCATTTT. Amino acids: CATTDQPNSNQPQHF.